This T cell receptor (beta chain) stems from a study of early T cells in non-severe SARS-CoV-2 infection. The germline V gene has CDR1 SGHTA and CDR2 FQGNSA. J was trimmed by 10 bases and V by 5 bases; bases with no gene match: 8. The CDR3 is 13 residues long. TCRdb re-called the 5' RACE reads through MiXCR, storing one row per CDR3 protein. Here the sample spans 75,000 to 100,000 distinct CDR3 sequences, about an eighth being singletons. The sample comprised whole blood. The V and J genes are TRBV7-2 and TRBJ2-1; 7 bases line up with TRBD2. The clonotype was recovered from an adult who was a healthcare worker with PCR-confirmed SARS-CoV-2 infection or an uninfected control (not recorded which). The CDR3, as DNA: TGTGCCAGCAGCCGGGGGGATCCTGGGGAGCAGTTCTTC. Its translation: CASSRGDPGEQFF.